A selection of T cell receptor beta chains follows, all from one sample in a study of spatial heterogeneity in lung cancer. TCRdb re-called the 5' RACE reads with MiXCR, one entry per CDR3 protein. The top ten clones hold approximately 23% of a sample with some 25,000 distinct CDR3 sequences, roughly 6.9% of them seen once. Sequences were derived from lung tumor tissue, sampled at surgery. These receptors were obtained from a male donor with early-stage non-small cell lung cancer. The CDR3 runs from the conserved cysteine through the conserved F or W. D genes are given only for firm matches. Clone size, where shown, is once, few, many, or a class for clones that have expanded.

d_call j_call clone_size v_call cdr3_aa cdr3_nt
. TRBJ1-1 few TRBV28 CASSFVVAEAFF TGTGCCAGCAGTTTCGTCGTAGCCGAAGCTTTCTTT
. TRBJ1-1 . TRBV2 CASSEEGGTEAFF TGTGCCAGCAGTGAAGAGGGGGGAACTGAAGCTTTCTTT
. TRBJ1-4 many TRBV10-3 CAISASDPGNEKLFF TGTGCCATCAGTGCGTCGGACCCGGGGAATGAAAAACTGTTTTTT
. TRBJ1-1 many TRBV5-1 CASSSQGPPNTEAFF TGCGCCAGCAGCTCACAAGGTCCGCCGAACACTGAAGCTTTCTTT
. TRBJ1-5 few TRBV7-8 CASAVMGGNSNQPQHF TGTGCCAGCGCAGTGATGGGGGGAAACAGCAATCAGCCCCAGCATTTT
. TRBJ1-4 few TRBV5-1 CASSSNEKLFF TGCGCCAGCAGCTCGAATGAAAAACTGTTTTTT
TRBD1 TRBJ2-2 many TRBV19 CASRDGTANTGELFF TGTGCCAGTAGGGATGGGACAGCGAACACCGGGGAGCTGTTTTTT
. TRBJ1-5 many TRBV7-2 CASSLRGTQPQHF TGTGCCAGCAGCTTAAGGGGTACTCAGCCCCAGCATTTT
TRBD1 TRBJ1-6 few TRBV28 CASRYRGPNSPLHF TGTGCCAGCAGGTACAGGGGACCCAATTCACCCCTCCACTTT
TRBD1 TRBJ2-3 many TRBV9 CASSVRTGSPDTQYF TGTGCCAGCAGCGTAAGGACAGGGAGCCCAGATACGCAGTATTTT
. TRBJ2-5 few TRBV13 CASSPRVEEGQETQYF TGTGCCAGCAGCCCCCGAGTAGAAGAGGGGCAAGAGACCCAGTACTTC
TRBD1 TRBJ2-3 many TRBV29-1 CSVEGGQGITDTQYF TGCAGCGTTGAAGGAGGACAGGGAATCACAGATACGCAGTATTTT
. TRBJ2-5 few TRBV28 CASSLPVPRWETQYF TGTGCCAGCAGTTTACCTGTCCCGAGGTGGGAGACCCAGTACTTC
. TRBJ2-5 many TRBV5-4 CASSTTRAQETQYF TGTGCCAGCAGCACTACACGGGCTCAAGAGACCCAGTACTTC
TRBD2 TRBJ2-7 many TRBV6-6 CASSYGLAVSYEQYF TGTGCCAGCAGTTACGGGCTAGCGGTTTCCTACGAGCAGTACTTC
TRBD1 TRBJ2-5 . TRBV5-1 CASSSDRVGQETQYF TGCGCCAGCAGCTCAGACAGGGTTGGGCAAGAGACCCAGTACTTC
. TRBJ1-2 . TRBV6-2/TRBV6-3 CASSEAYGYTF TGTGCCAGCAGTGAAGCCTATGGCTACACCTTC
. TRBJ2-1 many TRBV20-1 CSAESGSNEQFF TGCAGTGCTGAAAGTGGGTCTAATGAGCAGTTCTTC
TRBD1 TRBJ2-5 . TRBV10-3 CAISESFFPGQGVQETQYF TGTGCCATCAGTGAGTCTTTTTTTCCGGGACAGGGCGTCCAAGAGACCCAGTACTTC
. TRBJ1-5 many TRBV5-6 CASSLRGRNDQPQHF TGTGCCAGCAGCTTGAGGGGCAGGAACGATCAGCCCCAGCATTTT
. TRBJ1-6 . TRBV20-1 CSATEGSSYNSPLHF TGCAGTGCAACCGAGGGTAGCTCCTATAATTCACCCCTCCACTTT
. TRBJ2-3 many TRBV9 CASSPRGVRGDTQYF TGTGCCAGCAGCCCGCGAGGGGTGCGGGGAGATACGCAGTATTTT